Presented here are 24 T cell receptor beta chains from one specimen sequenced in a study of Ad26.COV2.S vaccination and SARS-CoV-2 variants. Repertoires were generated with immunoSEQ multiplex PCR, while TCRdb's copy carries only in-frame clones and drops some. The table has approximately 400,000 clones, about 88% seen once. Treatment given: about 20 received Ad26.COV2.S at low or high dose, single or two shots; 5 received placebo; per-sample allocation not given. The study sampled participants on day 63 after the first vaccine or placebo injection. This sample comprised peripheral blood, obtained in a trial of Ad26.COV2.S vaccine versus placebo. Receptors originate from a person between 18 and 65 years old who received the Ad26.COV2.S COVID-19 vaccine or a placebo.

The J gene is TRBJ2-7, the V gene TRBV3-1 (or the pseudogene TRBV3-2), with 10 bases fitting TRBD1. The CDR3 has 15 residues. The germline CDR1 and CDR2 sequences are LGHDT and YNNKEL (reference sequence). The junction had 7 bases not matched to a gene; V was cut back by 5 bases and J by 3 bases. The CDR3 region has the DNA TGTGCCAGCAGCTCACCGGGACAGGGGAGCTACGAGCAGTACTTC. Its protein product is CASSSPGQGSYEQYF.

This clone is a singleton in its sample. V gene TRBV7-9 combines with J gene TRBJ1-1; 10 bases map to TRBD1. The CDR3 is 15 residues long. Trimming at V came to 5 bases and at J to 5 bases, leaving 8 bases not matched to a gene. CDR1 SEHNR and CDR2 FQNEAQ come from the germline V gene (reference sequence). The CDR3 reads CASSPRQGAWTEAFF. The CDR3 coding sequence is TGTGCCAGCAGCCCCAGACAGGGGGCTTGGACTGAAGCTTTCTTT.

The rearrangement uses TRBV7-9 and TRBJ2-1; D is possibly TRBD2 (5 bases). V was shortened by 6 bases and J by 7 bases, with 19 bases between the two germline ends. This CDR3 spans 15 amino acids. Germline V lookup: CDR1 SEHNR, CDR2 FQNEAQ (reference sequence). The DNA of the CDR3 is TGTGCCAGCAGATCCACTCGGGCCCGGAGGAATGAGCAGTTCTTC. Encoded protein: CASRSTRARRNEQFF.

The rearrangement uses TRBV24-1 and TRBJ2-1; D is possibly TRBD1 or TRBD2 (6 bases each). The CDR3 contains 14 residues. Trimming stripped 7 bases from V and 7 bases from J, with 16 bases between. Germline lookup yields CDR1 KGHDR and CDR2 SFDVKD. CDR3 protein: CATSTSGAGNEQFF. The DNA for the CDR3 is TGTGCCACCAGCACCTCAGGGGCGGGGAATGAGCAGTTCTTC.

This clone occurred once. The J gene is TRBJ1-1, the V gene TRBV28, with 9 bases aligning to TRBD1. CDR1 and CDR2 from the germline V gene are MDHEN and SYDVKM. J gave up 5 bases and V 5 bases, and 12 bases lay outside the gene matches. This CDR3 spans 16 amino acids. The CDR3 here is CASSRRTGAKRTEAFF. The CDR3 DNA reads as TGTGCCAGCAGTCGAAGGACAGGGGCCAAGAGAACTGAAGCTTTCTTT. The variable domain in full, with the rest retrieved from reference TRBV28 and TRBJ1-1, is DVKVTQSSRYLVKRTGEKVFLECVQDMDHENMFWYRQDPGLGLRLIYFSYDVKMKEKGDIPEGYSVSREKKERFSLILESASTNQTSMYLCASSRRTGAKRTEAFFGQGTRLTVV.

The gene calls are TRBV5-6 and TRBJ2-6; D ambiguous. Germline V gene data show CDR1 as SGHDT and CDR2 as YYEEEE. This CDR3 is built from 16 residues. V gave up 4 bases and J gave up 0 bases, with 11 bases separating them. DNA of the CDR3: TGTGCCAGCAGCCCATGGACGGACTCTGGGGCCAACGTCCTGACTTTC. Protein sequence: CASSPWTDSGANVLTF.

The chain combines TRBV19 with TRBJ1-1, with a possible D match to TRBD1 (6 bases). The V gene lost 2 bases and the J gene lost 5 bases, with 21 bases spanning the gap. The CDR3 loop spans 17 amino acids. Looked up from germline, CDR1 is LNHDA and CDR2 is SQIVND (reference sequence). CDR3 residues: CASSINRVTQSGTEAFF. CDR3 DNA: TGTGCCAGTAGTATAAACAGGGTAACGCAAAGTGGGACTGAAGCTTTCTTT.

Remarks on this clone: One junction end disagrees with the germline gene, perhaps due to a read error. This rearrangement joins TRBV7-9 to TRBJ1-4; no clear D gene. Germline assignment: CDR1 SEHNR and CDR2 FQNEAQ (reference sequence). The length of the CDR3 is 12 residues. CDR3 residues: CASSLHGDQVAF. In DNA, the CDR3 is TGTGCCAGCAGCCTCCACGGGGATCAAGTCGCTTTT.

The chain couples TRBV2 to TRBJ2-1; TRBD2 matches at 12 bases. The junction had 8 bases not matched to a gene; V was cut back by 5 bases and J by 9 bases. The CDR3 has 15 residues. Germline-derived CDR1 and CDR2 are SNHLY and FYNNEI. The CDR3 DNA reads TGTGCCAGCAGTACTCTGACTAGCGGGAGAAGTGAGCAGTTCTTC. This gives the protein CASSTLTSGRSEQFF.

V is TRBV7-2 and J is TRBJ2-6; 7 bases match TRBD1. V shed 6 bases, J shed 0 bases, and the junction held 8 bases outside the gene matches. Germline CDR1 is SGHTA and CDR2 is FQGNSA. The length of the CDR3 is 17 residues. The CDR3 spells CASRSGQTFSGANVLTF. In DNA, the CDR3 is TGTGCCAGCAGGTCGGGACAGACTTTCTCTGGGGCCAACGTCCTGACTTTC.

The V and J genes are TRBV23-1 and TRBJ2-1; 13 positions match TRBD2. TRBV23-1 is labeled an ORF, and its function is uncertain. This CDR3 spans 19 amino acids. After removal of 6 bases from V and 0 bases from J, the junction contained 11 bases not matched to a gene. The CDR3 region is CASSPLGLAGAFSYNEQFF. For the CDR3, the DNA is TGCGCCAGCAGCCCTTTAGGACTAGCGGGAGCCTTCTCCTACAATGAGCAGTTCTTC.

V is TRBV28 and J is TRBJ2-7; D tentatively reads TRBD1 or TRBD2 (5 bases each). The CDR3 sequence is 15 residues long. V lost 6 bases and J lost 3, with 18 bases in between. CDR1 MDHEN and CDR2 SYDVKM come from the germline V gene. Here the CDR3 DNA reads TGTGCCAGCAGCAGTGGGGACGGAAGCCTCTACGAGCAGTACTTC. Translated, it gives CASSSGDGSLYEQYF.

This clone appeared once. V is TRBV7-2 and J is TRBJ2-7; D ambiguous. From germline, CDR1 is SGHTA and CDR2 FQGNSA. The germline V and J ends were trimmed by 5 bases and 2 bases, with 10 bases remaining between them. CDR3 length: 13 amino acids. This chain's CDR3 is CASSANWAYEQYF. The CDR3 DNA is TGTGCCAGCAGCGCAAACTGGGCCTACGAGCAGTACTTC.

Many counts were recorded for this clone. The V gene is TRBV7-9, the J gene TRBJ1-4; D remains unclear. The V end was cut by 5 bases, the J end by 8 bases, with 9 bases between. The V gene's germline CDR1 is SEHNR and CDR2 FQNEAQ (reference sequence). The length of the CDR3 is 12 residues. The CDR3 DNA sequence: TGTGCCAGCAGCACACAGAGAGAAAAACTGTTTTTT. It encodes CASSTQREKLFF.

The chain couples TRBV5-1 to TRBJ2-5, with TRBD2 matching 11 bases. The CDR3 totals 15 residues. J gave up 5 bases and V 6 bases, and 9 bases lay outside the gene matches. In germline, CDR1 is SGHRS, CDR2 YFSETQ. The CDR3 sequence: CASTQEGLAAETQYF. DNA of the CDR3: TGCGCCAGCACCCAGGAGGGACTAGCGGCTGAGACCCAGTACTTC.

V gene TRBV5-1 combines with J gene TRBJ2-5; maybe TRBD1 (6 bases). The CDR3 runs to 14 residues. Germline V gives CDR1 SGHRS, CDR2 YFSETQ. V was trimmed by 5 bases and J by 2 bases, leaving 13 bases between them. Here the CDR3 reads CASSQYGQQETQYF. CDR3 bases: TGCGCCAGCAGTCAATACGGACAGCAAGAGACCCAGTACTTC. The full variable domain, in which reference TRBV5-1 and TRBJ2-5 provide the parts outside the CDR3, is KAGVTQTPRYLIKTRGQQVTLSCSPISGHRSVSWYQQTPGQGLQFLFEYFSETQRNKGNFPGRFSGRQFSNSRSEMNVSTLELGDSALYLCASSQYGQQETQYFGPGTRLLVL.

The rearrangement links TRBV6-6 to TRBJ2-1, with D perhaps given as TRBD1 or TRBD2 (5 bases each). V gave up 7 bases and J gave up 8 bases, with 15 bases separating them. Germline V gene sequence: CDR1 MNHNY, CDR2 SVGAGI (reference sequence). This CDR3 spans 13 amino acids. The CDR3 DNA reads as TGTGCCAGCACCACGGGGCAGCCCTATGAGCAGTTCTTC. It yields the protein CASTTGQPYEQFF.

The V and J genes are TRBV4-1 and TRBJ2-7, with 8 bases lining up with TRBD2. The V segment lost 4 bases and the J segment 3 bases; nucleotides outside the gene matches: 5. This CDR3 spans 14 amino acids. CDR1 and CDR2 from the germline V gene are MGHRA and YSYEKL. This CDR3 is CASSRGLAVYEQYF. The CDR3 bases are TGCGCCAGCAGCCGAGGACTAGCAGTCTACGAGCAGTACTTC.

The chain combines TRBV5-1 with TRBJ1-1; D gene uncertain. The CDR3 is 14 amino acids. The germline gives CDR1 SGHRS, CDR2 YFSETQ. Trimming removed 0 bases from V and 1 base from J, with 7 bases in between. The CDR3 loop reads CASSLGPENTEAFF. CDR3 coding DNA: TGCGCCAGCAGCTTGGGTCCGGAGAACACTGAAGCTTTCTTT.

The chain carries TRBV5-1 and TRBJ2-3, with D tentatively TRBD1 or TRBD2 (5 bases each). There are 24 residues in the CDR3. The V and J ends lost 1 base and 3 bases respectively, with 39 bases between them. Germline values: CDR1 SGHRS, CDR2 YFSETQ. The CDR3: CASSLTVAKITEAEWTKGTDTQYF. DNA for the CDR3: TGCGCCAGCAGCTTGACTGTGGCCAAAATTACAGAAGCGGAATGGACAAAAGGGACAGATACGCAGTATTTT.

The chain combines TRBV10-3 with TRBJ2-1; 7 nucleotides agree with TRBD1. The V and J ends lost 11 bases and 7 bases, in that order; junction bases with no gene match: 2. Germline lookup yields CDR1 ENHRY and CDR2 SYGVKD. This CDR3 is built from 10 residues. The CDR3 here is CAARGNEQFF. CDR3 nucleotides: TGTGCCGCCAGGGGGAATGAGCAGTTCTTC.

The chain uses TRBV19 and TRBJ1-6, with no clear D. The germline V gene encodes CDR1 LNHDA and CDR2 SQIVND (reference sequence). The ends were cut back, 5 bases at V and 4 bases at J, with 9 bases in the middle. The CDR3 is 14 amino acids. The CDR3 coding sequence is TGTGCCAGTAGTCTCCGGGATTATAATTCACCCCTCCACTTT. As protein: CASSLRDYNSPLHF.

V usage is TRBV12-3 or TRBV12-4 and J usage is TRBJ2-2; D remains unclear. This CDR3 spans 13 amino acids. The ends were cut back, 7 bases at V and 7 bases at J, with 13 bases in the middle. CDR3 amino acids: CASTPLSVGELFF. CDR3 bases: TGTGCCAGCACTCCTCTGTCGGTCGGGGAGCTGTTTTTT.

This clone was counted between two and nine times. CDR3 DNA: TGCGCCAGCAGCCAAGGGTTTCGCCGCGGGGGCCTAAAGTGGAATGAGCAGTTCTTC. Translation gives CASSQGFRRGGLKWNEQFF. The chain joins TRBV4-3 to TRBJ2-1; tentative D call: TRBD2 (7 bases). This CDR3 region has 19 residues. V was clipped by 1 base and J by 7 bases, with 26 bases between them. Germline loops: CDR1 LGHNA, CDR2 YSLEER.